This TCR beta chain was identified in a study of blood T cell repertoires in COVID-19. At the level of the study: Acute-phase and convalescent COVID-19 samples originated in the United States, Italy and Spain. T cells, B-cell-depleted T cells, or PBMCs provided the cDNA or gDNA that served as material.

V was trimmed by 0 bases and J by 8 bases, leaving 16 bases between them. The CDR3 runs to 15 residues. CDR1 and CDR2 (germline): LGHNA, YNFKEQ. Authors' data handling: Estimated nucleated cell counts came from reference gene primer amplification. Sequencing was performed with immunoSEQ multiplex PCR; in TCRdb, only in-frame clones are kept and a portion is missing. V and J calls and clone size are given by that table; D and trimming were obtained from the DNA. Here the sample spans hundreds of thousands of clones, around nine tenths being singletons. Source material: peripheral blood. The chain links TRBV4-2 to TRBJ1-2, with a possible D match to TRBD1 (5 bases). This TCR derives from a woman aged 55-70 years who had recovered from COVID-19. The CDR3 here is CASSQDLLGGGGYTF. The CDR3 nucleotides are TGTGCCAGCAGCCAAGACCTCTTGGGGGGAGGGGGCTACACCTTC.